Listed below are T cell receptor beta chains from one sample, sequenced in a study of OX40 agonist ivuxolimab in advanced cancers. Sequencing was performed with immunoSEQ multiplex PCR; in TCRdb, only in-frame clones are kept and a portion is missing. The data show around 62,000 clones, roughly nine tenths seen once. The input for sequencing was CD4+ or CD8+ T cells sorted from blood, taken in a trial of the OX40 agonist ivuxolimab. These receptors came from an adult with an advanced solid tumor such as melanoma, head and neck, liver or kidney cancer. Each CDR3 is given with its conserved first and last residue. Each record gives: V gene, D gene, clone size, J gene, CDR3 DNA, CDR3 protein. A D gene is named only where the DNA matches it firmly. Size tells how often a clone was seen (once, few, many) or the class of an expanded clone, and some rows leave it out.

V gene: TRBV30; D gene: .; clone size: hyperexpanded; J gene: TRBJ1-1; CDR3 DNA: TGTACCTGGAATAGTGGCTTGAACACTGAAGCTTTCTTT; CDR3 protein: CTWNSGLNTEAFF
V gene: TRBV28; D gene: .; clone size: .; J gene: TRBJ2-2; CDR3 DNA: TGTGCCAGCAGTCCATATCCAGGGGCCGGGGAGCTGTTTTTT; CDR3 protein: CASSPYPGAGELFF
V gene: TRBV5-1; D gene: TRBD2; clone size: .; J gene: TRBJ2-2; CDR3 DNA: TGCGCCAGCAGCTTGGAGGGACTAGCGGACACCGGGGAGCTGTTTTTT; CDR3 protein: CASSLEGLADTGELFF
V gene: TRBV19; D gene: .; clone size: .; J gene: TRBJ1-1; CDR3 DNA: TGTGCCAGTAGCCATCGGCAAGGCACTGAAGCTTTCTTT; CDR3 protein: CASSHRQGTEAFF
V gene: TRBV27; D gene: .; clone size: .; J gene: TRBJ1-5; CDR3 DNA: TGTGCCAGCAGACCTGACATCAGCAATCAGCCCCAGCATTTT; CDR3 protein: CASRPDISNQPQHF
V gene: TRBV30; D gene: .; clone size: .; J gene: TRBJ1-3; CDR3 DNA: TGTGCCTGGAGTGTTGTAAGGTCACGGTCCTCTGGAAACACCATATATTTT; CDR3 protein: CAWSVVRSRSSGNTIYF
V gene: TRBV6-5; D gene: .; clone size: .; J gene: TRBJ1-1; CDR3 DNA: TGTGCCAGCAGTTTGCGTCCCGGGCATAACACTGAAGCTTTCTTT; CDR3 protein: CASSLRPGHNTEAFF
V gene: TRBV7-9; D gene: TRBD1; clone size: once; J gene: TRBJ2-1; CDR3 DNA: TGTGCCAGCAGCCCGAGGGGGCCGACGCAAGAGGATGAGCAGTTCTTC; CDR3 protein: CASSPRGPTQEDEQFF
V gene: TRBV10-2; D gene: TRBD2; clone size: few; J gene: TRBJ2-2; CDR3 DNA: TGCGCCAGCAGTGAACTACTAGCGGGGGCCGGGGAGCTGTTTTTT; CDR3 protein: CASSELLAGAGELFF
V gene: TRBV6-5; D gene: .; clone size: .; J gene: TRBJ1-1; CDR3 DNA: TGTGCCAGCAGTTACTCGGGGGGCAACACTGAAGCTTTCTTT; CDR3 protein: CASSYSGGNTEAFF
V gene: TRBV18; D gene: .; clone size: .; J gene: TRBJ2-3; CDR3 DNA: TGTGCCAGCTCACCCAGACCGGGAGTTATGGTAGATACGCAGTATTTT; CDR3 protein: CASSPRPGVMVDTQYF
V gene: TRBV14; D gene: .; clone size: once; J gene: TRBJ2-5; CDR3 DNA: TGTGCCAGCAGCCAAGCACGCTGGTCAGGGGAGCGAGAGACCCAGTACTTC; CDR3 protein: CASSQARWSGERETQYF
V gene: TRBV5-1; D gene: TRBD2; clone size: .; J gene: TRBJ2-7; CDR3 DNA: TGCGCCAGCAGCTACGGGACTAGCGGGAATACCTACGAGCAGTACTTC; CDR3 protein: CASSYGTSGNTYEQYF
V gene: TRBV7-8; D gene: .; clone size: .; J gene: TRBJ1-2; CDR3 DNA: TGTGCCAGCAGCTCTCCGGGGAGTCTAGACTACACCTTC; CDR3 protein: CASSSPGSLDYTF
V gene: TRBV27; D gene: .; clone size: .; J gene: TRBJ1-4; CDR3 DNA: TGTGCCAGCAGGGGGGGACCGTCGAGTGAAAAACTGTTTTTT; CDR3 protein: CASRGGPSSEKLFF
V gene: TRBV19; D gene: .; clone size: .; J gene: TRBJ1-5; CDR3 DNA: TGTGCCACCGCTGAGGGGGGGAGCAATCAGCCCCAGCATTTT; CDR3 protein: CATAEGGSNQPQHF
V gene: TRBV6-4; D gene: .; clone size: .; J gene: TRBJ2-3; CDR3 DNA: TGTGCCAGCAGTGAAGCCCCCTTTCTGCCCCCCCCAGATACGCAGTATTTT; CDR3 protein: CASSEAPFLPPPDTQYF
V gene: TRBV21-1; D gene: .; clone size: .; J gene: TRBJ2-6; CDR3 DNA: TGTGCCAGCAACGAACAGCTAGCTGGGGCCAACGTCCTGACTTTC; CDR3 protein: CASNEQLAGANVLTF
V gene: TRBV10-3; D gene: TRBD1; clone size: .; J gene: TRBJ1-1; CDR3 DNA: TGTGCCATCACCACCGGGGACAGGGGACGAGCTGAAGCTTTCTTT; CDR3 protein: CAITTGDRGRAEAFF
V gene: TRBV5-1; D gene: .; clone size: few; J gene: TRBJ2-1; CDR3 DNA: TGCGCCAGCTACCCGGGGGCCCTAGGCTCCTACAATGAGCAGTTCTTC; CDR3 protein: CASYPGALGSYNEQFF